These 9 T cell receptor beta chains originate from one sample sequenced in a study of Graves' ophthalmopathy and Graves' hyperthyroidism. CDR3 regions of TCR beta were amplified from RNA transcripts. HTBI-primed RT-PCR formed the first round, and a multiplex PCR formed the second. TCRdb ran MiXCR on the multiplex PCR reads and lists one entry per CDR3 protein. The sample contains around 1,200,000 distinct CDR3 sequences, about 35% of which appear only once. The sequenced sample consisted of peripheral blood or thyroid tissue (not recorded which). The receptors derive from an adult man with Graves' hyperthyroidism.

As regards this clonotype: A clone one base away is much larger, so this may be a read error. V and J are TRBV2 and TRBJ1-2; 7 bases agree with TRBD1. CDR3 size: 14 residues. Germline CDR1 and CDR2: SNHLY and FYNNEI. J was trimmed by 8 bases and V by 6 bases; bases with no gene match: 12. CDR3 sequence reads: CASRDRTGYRGYTF. The CDR3 bases are TGTGCCAGCAGGGACAGGACAGGATATCGGGGCTACACCTTC.

This clonotype was recorded a few times. This chain joins TRBV30 and TRBJ1-1; D gene uncertain. Per the germline V gene, CDR1 is GTSNPN and CDR2 is SVGIG (reference sequence). This CDR3 region has 16 residues. Deletions cut 4 bases from V and 2 bases from J, with 20 bases between. The CDR3 bases are TGTGCCTGGACCCCTCGAGGACTGGGCCTAAACACTGAAGCTTTCTTT. It specifies CAWTPRGLGLNTEAFF.

This clonotype was seen repeatedly, ten times or more. This chain links TRBV7-2 with TRBJ2-6, with D possibly called TRBD1 or TRBD2 (5 bases each). The CDR3 sequence is 18 residues long. Germline V gene lookup returns CDR1 SGHTA and CDR2 FQGNSA. V lost 2 bases, J lost 0 bases, and 14 bases lay in between. CDR3 DNA: TGTGCCAGCAGCTTAATGAGGGGCTCGAGCTCTGGGGCCAACGTCCTGACTTTC. It codes for CASSLMRGSSSGANVLTF.

The J gene is TRBJ2-2, the V gene TRBV30; D gene ambiguous. The CDR3 has 14 amino acids. V was clipped by 3 bases and J by 7 bases, with 15 bases between them. Germline V lookup: CDR1 GTSNPN, CDR2 SVGIG (reference sequence). The CDR3 DNA follows: TGTGCCTGGAGCCTCATGTTCGTTATCGGGGAGCTGTTTTTT. Translation: CAWSLMFVIGELFF.

The J gene is TRBJ1-5, the V gene TRBV20-1; TRBD1 matches 8 bases. This CDR3 has 18 amino acids. Germline V gene sequence: CDR1 DFQATT, CDR2 SNEGSKA (reference sequence). J was trimmed by 0 bases and V by 2 bases; bases with no gene match: 12. CDR3 sequence: CSARRGTGGLYSNQPQHF. For the CDR3, the DNA is TGCAGTGCTAGACGCGGGACAGGAGGACTTTATAGCAATCAGCCCCAGCATTTT.

This clonotype has ten or more counts. V gene TRBV9 combines with J gene TRBJ1-6; no definite D call. The length of the CDR3 is 15 residues. Germline values: CDR1 SGDLS, CDR2 YYNGEE. V was pared by 3 bases and J by 7 bases, with 14 bases between. CDR3 bases: TGTGCCAGCAGCGAGAGGACTCTTGGCAATTCACCCCTCCACTTT. Translation gives CASSERTLGNSPLHF.

This chain joins TRBV5-1 and TRBJ1-2; 7 bases align to TRBD1. The CDR3 runs to 15 residues. V trimming: 1 base; J trimming: 6 bases; junction bases outside the gene matches: 9. Germline V gives CDR1 SGHRS, CDR2 YFSETQ. The CDR3 reads CASSLQVGTADGYTF. The CDR3 coding sequence is TGCGCCAGCAGCTTGCAAGTGGGGACAGCAGATGGCTACACCTTC.

This clonotype has at least ten counts. The CDR3 DNA reads TGTGCCGCCGCCCCGGACAGGGATAAAAAACTGTTTTTT. Translated: CAAAPDRDKKLFF. V gene TRBV10-3 combines with J gene TRBJ1-4, with 8 bases matching TRBD1. In germline, CDR1 is ENHRY, CDR2 SYGVKD. V shed 11 bases, J shed 9 bases, and the junction held 11 bases outside the gene matches. CDR3 length: 13 residues.

This clonotype appeared a single time. This chain joins TRBV29-1 and TRBJ2-3; D is undetermined. CDR1 is SQVTM, CDR2 ANQGSEA, per germline. The CDR3 consists of 14 residues. V was trimmed by 2 bases and J by 2 bases, leaving 11 bases between them. In nucleotides, the CDR3 is TGCAGCGTTGAATCGGTCCAGGCCACAGATACGCAGTATTTT. This translates into CSVESVQATDTQYF.